This T cell receptor (beta chain) is from a study of T cells in Graves' hyperthyroidism and ophthalmopathy (dated by TCRdb to the late 2010s). Background on the whole study: Peripheral blood samples were taken at initial diagnosis, before any treatment was given. Prospective prediction of ophthalmopathy was tested in an independent validation cohort of fewer than 20 hyperthyroidism patients and 17 patients who later progressed to ophthalmopathy. To identify distinguishing TCR V-J signatures, a discovery cohort of 90 to 100 patients was used, comprising approximately 40 with Graves' ophthalmopathy and around 57 with stable Graves' hyperthyroidism. The approximately 98 discovery patients were randomly divided into training and test sets at a 7:3 ratio. According to the paper, TCR Vbeta CDR3 sequencing was carried out on 135 peripheral blood samples, which came from fewer than 50 ophthalmopathy, around 74 hyperthyroidism and some 17 progressor patients. Following sampling, methimazole starting at 30 mg daily was given to hyperthyroidism patients, and high-dose intravenous methylprednisolone was given to ophthalmopathy patients. Thyroid tissue and blood T-cell repertoires from six Graves' hyperthyroidism patients were also compared in the study. Overall study results and their limits: Ophthalmopathy was separated from stable hyperthyroidism by a 13 V-J signature model, with about 86% sensitivity and about 81% specificity obtained in cross-validation and 80%/75% obtained in testing. During validation, the model predicted progression to ophthalmopathy a median of roughly six months ahead of onset, with approximately 70% sensitivity and about 72% specificity. Most expanded thyroid clonotypes (frequency above 0.001) were also detected in blood, a finding suggesting that blood repertoires may reflect thyroid immune responses. No statistical method was used to fix the sample size in advance, and group allocation was not hidden from the investigators.

Hyperthyroidism patients were aged 18 to 65 years and newly diagnosed, with disease duration of less than 2 months. Patients with uncontrolled infections, other autoimmune diseases, pregnancy or lactation were excluded. Clinical symptoms, serum thyroxine and TRAb, thyroid ultrasound, and orbital computed tomography formed the basis for the diagnoses. Blood from progressor patients was drawn when they were first diagnosed with hyperthyroidism, before any ophthalmopathy symptoms appeared. PBMCs were isolated from 8 to 10 ml of fresh peripheral blood by Ficoll-Paque density gradient centrifugation. Progressor patients were defined as those initially diagnosed with Graves' hyperthyroidism in whom ophthalmopathy developed during follow-up. Total RNA was extracted using Trizol reagent, and RNA quality was assessed on an Agilent 2100 Bioanalyzer. This clonotype occurred many times. It lacks a known antigen. No much larger clonotype is one base removed from it; base qualities were not supplied.

For this chain, trimming is 7 bases at the V end and 1 base at the J end, and the number of junction bases without a gene match is 4. The germline V gene supplies CDR1 SNHLY and CDR2 FYNNEI. The CDR3 has 15 amino acids, counting the end cysteine and phenylalanine. The entry retains the CDR3 DNA only, 45 bases that are in frame from base 1. The TCR beta CDR3 regions were amplified from RNA transcripts. For the first round of RT-PCR on the TCR CDR3, the HTBI primer set was used together with the Qiagen OneStep RT-PCR kit. The libraries were constructed in a second round of multiplex PCR and then size-selected and purified. Sequencing of the libraries was done on an Illumina HiSeq2000 using paired-end 100 bp reads. Concerning the study's data processing: SOAPnuke was used to process the raw data, removing reads that contained adapters or uncalled bases, had a mean Phred below 15, or lacked an exact match to the constant primer or identifier. High-quality paired reads were merged with COPE v1.2.5, and unique nucleotide sequences were defined as clonotypes. Clonotypes were aligned to IMGT TRBV, TRBD and TRBJ reference segments using MiTCR v1.1. Only V-J combinations with frequency above 0.0001, covering 99.2% of repertoires, were analysed. A TCS score was defined as the ratio between F50 (clonal expansion) and ExV (chaos), using BLOSUM62-based TCRdist between CDR3 peptides within each V-J. Welch's t-statistics and random forest reduced roughly 540 V-J features to 13, which were used in a naive Bayes classifier (R e1071). TCRdb ran its own pipeline on the public reads, namely fastp trimming at Q25 and MiXCR clone calling, and kept in-frame beta chains. Records with the same CDR3 protein are collapsed into one entry carrying the most frequent genes and DNA. The V and J calls and clone size are TCRdb's, not the authors'. The sample yields around 33,000 distinct CDR3 sequences; around half were counted once. The ten largest account for 5.5% to 7.5% of the sample.

The rearranged chain carries TRBV2 and TRBJ2-1; 10 of the junction bases match TRBD2. Sequenced input: blood. The TCR sequence derives from a woman aged 45-59 years with Graves' hyperthyroidism that later progressed to Graves' ophthalmopathy. CDR3 reads: CASKSGLASYNEQFF. The DNA is as follows: TGTGCCAGCAAATCGGGACTAGCGTCCTACAATGAGCAGTTCTTC.